One sample yielded the 27 T cell receptor beta chains listed below, sequenced in a study of blood T cell repertoires in COVID-19. Clones were read by immunoSEQ multiplex PCR, and TCRdb kept only the in-frame ones, dropping some. Among roughly 380,000 clones listed, 89% were seen once. The sequencing input was peripheral blood. These receptors were obtained from a woman aged 40 to 55 with COVID-19, enrolled during active disease.

J is TRBJ1-5 and V is TRBV4-3; the D is unclear. With 4 bases removed from V and 7 bases from J, the gap between germline ends came to 11 bases. The CDR3 is 13 residues long. CDR1 and CDR2 from the germline V gene are LGHNA and YSLEER. The DNA for the CDR3 is TGCGCCAGCAGCCGGCGATTGGGCCAGCCCCAGCATTTT. Amino acid sequence: CASSRRLGQPQHF.

V usage is TRBV12-5 and J usage is TRBJ2-7, with D perhaps TRBD2 (6 bases). V was trimmed by 2 bases and J by 2 bases, leaving 13 bases between them. Per the germline V gene, CDR1 is LGHNT and CDR2 is FRNRAP. The CDR3 has 15 residues. CDR3 DNA sequence: TGTGCTAGTGGTTTGAGCGGGCCGGAGACCTACGAGCAGTACTTC. The encoded protein is CASGLSGPETYEQYF.

This clone came up once. The chain couples TRBV14 to TRBJ2-3; D is perhaps TRBD2 (5 bases). Trimming removed 0 bases at V and 5 bases at J, with 12 bases between. The germline V gene has CDR1 SGHDN and CDR2 FVKESK. The CDR3 consists of 15 residues. CDR3 loop: CASSQDLSGIDTQYF. The CDR3 region has the DNA TGTGCCAGCAGCCAAGATCTCTCGGGAATAGATACGCAGTATTTT. The complete variable domain, with remaining parts taken from reference TRBV14 and TRBJ2-3, reads EAGVTQFPSHSVIEKGQTVTLRCDPISGHDNLYWYRRVMGKEIKFLLHFVKESKQDESGMPNNRFLAERTGGTYSTLKVQPAELEDSGVYFCASSQDLSGIDTQYFGPGTRLTVL.

V usage is TRBV3-1 (or the pseudogene TRBV3-2) and J usage is TRBJ1-1; D may be TRBD1 (5 bases). From germline, CDR1 is LGHDT and CDR2 YNNKEL (reference sequence). This CDR3 contains 12 residues. Trimming left V 5 bases short and J 5 bases short, with 9 bases between. This CDR3 is CASSRGWTEAFF. The CDR3 DNA follows: TGTGCCAGCAGCAGGGGTTGGACTGAAGCTTTCTTT.

The chain employs TRBV5-1 and TRBJ2-7; 9 bases are shared with TRBD1. The CDR3 is 16 amino acids. Germline V CDR1 and CDR2: SGHRS, YFSETQ. The V segment lost 4 bases and the J segment 2 bases; nucleotides outside the gene matches: 10. CDR3 DNA sequence: TGCGCCAGCAGCCCCCAACCAGGGACAGGGACCTACGAGCAGTACTTC. It translates to CASSPQPGTGTYEQYF.

In this sample, this clone turned up a few times. The V and J genes are TRBV30 and TRBJ2-7; 7 bases line up with TRBD1. Trimming removed 8 bases from V and 2 bases from J; junction bases left unmatched: 6. Looked up from germline, CDR1 is GTSNPN and CDR2 is SVGIG (reference sequence). This CDR3 has 12 residues. CDR3 nucleotides: TGTGCCGGCCGACAGGGAACCTACGAGCAGTACTTC. Protein sequence: CAGRQGTYEQYF.

The chain is built from TRBV28 and TRBJ1-1; D not certain. This CDR3 is 15 amino acids long. V gave up 5 bases and J gave up 1 base, with 14 bases separating them. The germline V gene has CDR1 MDHEN and CDR2 SYDVKM. The CDR3 DNA reads TGTGCCAGCAGTGGTGGAGGGAGCCCGAACACTGAAGCTTTCTTT. It translates to CASSGGGSPNTEAFF.

The chain uses TRBV19 and TRBJ1-1; no firm D call. The germline gives CDR1 LNHDA, CDR2 SQIVND (reference sequence). The V gene lost 2 bases and the J gene lost 1 base, with 5 bases spanning the gap. CDR3 length equals 13 residues. CDR3 nucleotides: TGTGCCAGTAGTATACTAGGGAACACTGAAGCTTTCTTT. This encodes CASSILGNTEAFF.

This rearrangement joins TRBV18 to TRBJ1-2; 7 bases agree with TRBD1. The germline V gene encodes CDR1 KGHSH and CDR2 LQKENI. The trim removed 4 bases at V and 6 bases at J, leaving 8 bases unmatched. This CDR3 spans 14 amino acids. The CDR3 protein is CASSRQGGWNGYTF. The CDR3 DNA follows: TGTGCCAGCTCACGGCAGGGGGGATGGAATGGCTACACCTTC.

CDR3 nucleotides: TGTGCCAGCAGTGAAGGAGTAGGGACAGGCCTTTATAGCAATCAGCCCCAGCATTTT. Translation: CASSEGVGTGLYSNQPQHF. The chain links TRBV6-1 to TRBJ1-5; 8 bases are shared with TRBD1. J lost 0 bases, V lost 1 base, and 11 bases had no gene match. Per germline, CDR1 MNHNS and CDR2 SASEGT. The CDR3 sequence is 19 residues long.

CDR3 sequence (DNA): TGTGCCAGTAGTCTCCAACCCAGGGGCGGGGGCTCTTCACCCCTCCACTTT. Translating gives CASSLQPRGGGSSPLHF. The chain uses TRBV19 and TRBJ1-6, with D perhaps matching TRBD1 (6 bases). The CDR3 covers 17 residues. The germline CDR1 and CDR2 sequences are LNHDA and SQIVND (reference sequence). V lost 5 bases and J 9 bases, leaving 23 bases between the germline ends.

The chain is built from TRBV5-1 and TRBJ2-3; possible D gene TRBD1, 5 bases. The ends were cut back, 0 bases at V and 0 bases at J, with 11 bases in the middle. The CDR3 runs to 16 residues. Germline V gene sequence: CDR1 SGHRS, CDR2 YFSETQ. CDR3 in DNA: TGCGCCAGCAGCTTGGTCCCGAAGGGGAGCACAGATACGCAGTATTTT. Protein product: CASSLVPKGSTDTQYF.

The gene calls are TRBV3-1 (or the pseudogene TRBV3-2) and TRBJ2-5, with 14 bases that match TRBD2. J gave up 5 bases and V 3 bases, and 11 bases lay outside the gene matches. CDR1 LGHDT and CDR2 YNNKEL come from the germline V gene (reference sequence). The CDR3 runs to 18 residues. The CDR3 bases are TGTGCCAGCAGCCAGGGTGAGACTAGCGGGGGGGCCGCGGAGACCCAGTACTTC. Protein sequence: CASSQGETSGGAAETQYF.

The chain recombines TRBV9 with TRBJ2-1, with 10 bases aligning to TRBD1. The CDR3 totals 15 residues. Germline V gene data show CDR1 as SGDLS and CDR2 as YYNGEE. The V and J ends lost 3 bases and 3 bases, in that order; junction bases with no gene match: 3. The CDR3 region has the DNA TGTGCCAGCAGCGAAGGGGACAGGGGCTACAATGAGCAGTTCTTC. This translates into CASSEGDRGYNEQFF.

V usage is TRBV29-1 and J usage is TRBJ2-2, with 10 bases matching TRBD2. The CDR3 consists of 15 residues. With 5 bases clipped from V and 7 bases from J, the junction kept 10 bases outside the gene matches. In germline, CDR1 is SQVTM, CDR2 ANQGSEA. The chain's CDR3 is CSVYSGRAGGGELFF. The CDR3 DNA reads TGCAGCGTTTACAGCGGGAGGGCCGGAGGCGGGGAGCTGTTTTTT.

V usage is TRBV5-1 and J usage is TRBJ2-1; 8 bases line up with TRBD1. Germline assignment: CDR1 SGHRS and CDR2 YFSETQ. The CDR3 totals 14 residues. Germline trimming cut 2 bases from V and 9 bases from J; bases unmatched to any gene: 7. Here the CDR3 DNA reads TGCGCCAGCAGCTTACTGGACAGGGTTGGTGAGCAGTTCTTC. This gives the protein CASSLLDRVGEQFF.

The chain carries TRBV19 and TRBJ2-7; a possible D gene is TRBD2 (5 bases). The CDR3 consists of 16 residues. With 4 bases removed from V and 0 bases from J, the gap between germline ends came to 16 bases. Germline V gene data show CDR1 as LNHDA and CDR2 as SQIVND (reference sequence). The CDR3 sequence: CASSRPGGGPSYEQYF. The DNA for the CDR3 is TGTGCCAGTAGTAGACCAGGAGGAGGCCCCTCCTACGAGCAGTACTTC.

The chain combines TRBV28 with TRBJ2-7, with 7 bases identical to TRBD1. V trimming: 8 bases; J trimming: 1 base; junction bases outside the gene matches: 8. This CDR3 spans 14 amino acids. The germline V gene has CDR1 MDHEN and CDR2 SYDVKM. For the CDR3, the DNA is TGTGCCAGCCTGAACTCGGGACAGTCCTACGAGCAGTACTTC. Translation: CASLNSGQSYEQYF.

The gene calls are TRBV7-2 and TRBJ2-7, with D tentatively TRBD2 (6 bases). Trimming shortened V by 1 base and J by 4 bases, and 11 bases separated the two germline ends. CDR1 and CDR2 (germline): SGHTA, FQGNSA. This CDR3 contains 14 residues. This CDR3 is CASSLDGGLYEQYF. The CDR3 region has the DNA TGTGCCAGCAGCTTAGATGGAGGGCTATACGAGCAGTACTTC.

The chain employs TRBV6-5 and TRBJ1-1; possibly TRBD1 for D (5 bases). The CDR3 covers 15 residues. The germline CDR1 and CDR2 sequences are MNHEY and SVGAGI. V was shortened by 1 base and J by 0 bases, with 9 bases between the two germline ends. The CDR3 reads CASSYWKGLNTEAFF. CDR3 coding DNA: TGTGCCAGCAGTTACTGGAAGGGGTTGAACACTGAAGCTTTCTTT.

The V gene is TRBV27, the J gene TRBJ2-5; 7 bases map to TRBD2. CDR3 length equals 15 residues. Germline CDR1 is MNHEY and CDR2 is SMNVEV (reference sequence). V lost 2 bases, J lost 4 bases, and 7 bases stayed unmatched. This CDR3 is CASSLAGDPGETQYF. The DNA for the CDR3 is TGTGCCAGCAGTTTAGCGGGGGACCCGGGAGAGACCCAGTACTTC.

This rearrangement joins TRBV12-5 to TRBJ2-5; 8 bases align to TRBD2. CDR3 length equals 14 residues. Germline values: CDR1 LGHNT, CDR2 FRNRAP. The trim removed 7 bases at V and 5 bases at J, leaving 9 bases unmatched. This chain's CDR3 is CASARGGGGETQYF. The CDR3, as DNA: TGTGCTAGTGCCCGGGGGGGTGGCGGGGAGACCCAGTACTTC.

The rearrangement joins TRBV27 to TRBJ1-6, with TRBD1 matching over 9 bases. V was clipped by 1 base and J by 0 bases; unmatched bases: 4. From germline, CDR1 is MNHEY and CDR2 SMNVEV (reference sequence). This CDR3 has 18 residues. This CDR3 is CASSLYGQGSSYNSPLHF. CDR3 bases: TGTGCCAGCAGTTTATACGGACAGGGGAGCTCCTATAATTCACCCCTCCACTTT.

V is TRBV6-2 or TRBV6-3 and J is TRBJ1-5, with D perhaps TRBD1 (5 bases). This CDR3 comprises 14 residues. Germline values: CDR1 MNHEY, CDR2 SVGEGT. Trimming removed 5 bases at V and 5 bases at J, with 13 bases between. CDR3 bases: TGTGCCAGCAGTACCAGGGAAAGGGATCAGCCCCAGCATTTT. Residues: CASSTRERDQPQHF.

This chain uses TRBV27 with TRBJ1-1, with 7 bases fitting TRBD1. CDR1 and CDR2 from the germline V gene are MNHEY and SMNVEV (reference sequence). J lost 11 bases, V lost 5 bases, and 11 bases had no gene match. CDR3 length: 13 amino acids. CDR3 sequence (DNA): TGTGCCAGCAGTCCAACCCTACAGGGGACGGCTTTCTTT. Residues: CASSPTLQGTAFF.

The J gene is TRBJ2-1, the V gene TRBV27, with 7 positions matching TRBD2. CDR1 and CDR2 (germline): MNHEY, SMNVEV (reference sequence). There are 17 residues in the CDR3. Germline trimming cut 1 base from V and 2 bases from J; bases unmatched to any gene: 8. CDR3 in DNA: TGTGCCAGCAGTTTATTGGAGGGCGGGAGAGCCTACAATGAGCAGTTCTTC. It encodes CASSLLEGGRAYNEQFF.

The chain employs TRBV7-2 and TRBJ1-3, with 8 nucleotides matching TRBD1. The junction had 5 bases not matched to a gene; V was cut back by 1 base and J by 0 bases. This CDR3 has 17 amino acids. Germline CDR1 SGHTA, CDR2 FQGNSA. In DNA form, the CDR3 reads TGTGCCAGCAGCTTAGTGGCAGGGGGCTTCTCTGGAAACACCATATATTTT. As protein: CASSLVAGGFSGNTIYF.